These 18 T cell receptor beta chains originate from one sample sequenced in a study of vaccination and CD4 T cells after COVID-19. The treatment here: roughly ten-day PBMC culture with coronavirus spike peptide pools or control peptides (ViraFEST assay). These receptors have no identified antigens. Cultured CD4+ T-cell DNA underwent Oncomine TCR Beta short-read sequencing. TCRdb called the PCR reads again in MiXCR, with one record for every CDR3 protein. The repertoire includes 10,000 to 15,000 distinct CDR3 sequences, 42% of them detected once, and roughly 20% sits in the top ten. Here the sequenced sample was CD4+ T cells from blood, cultured in vitro, taken before SARS-CoV-2 vaccination. These receptors all come from a human donor who had recovered from COVID-19.

The chain is built from TRBV5-4 and TRBJ1-2; 7 bases line up with TRBD1. Germline V gives CDR1 SGHNT, CDR2 YYREEE (reference sequence). The CDR3 consists of 14 residues. J gave up 5 bases and V 0 bases, and 4 bases lay outside the gene matches. CDR3 nucleotides: TGTGCCAGCAGCTTGGCAGGGGGGGGTTATGGCTACACCTTC. This encodes CASSLAGGGYGYTF.

The genes are TRBV20-1 and TRBJ2-1; D is perhaps TRBD2 (5 bases). CDR1 and CDR2 from the germline V gene are DFQATT and SNEGSKA (reference sequence). V dropped 2 bases and J dropped 0 bases, with 17 bases sitting between them. The CDR3 runs 17 residues. Written as DNA, the CDR3 is TGCAGTGCTAGAAGCGTGGGCGGAGGCGGCTCCTACAATGAGCAGTTCTTC. Translating gives CSARSVGGGGSYNEQFF.

The chain uses TRBV20-1 and TRBJ2-1; D possibly corresponds to TRBD2 (6 bases). V was clipped by 1 base and J by 4 bases, with 14 bases between them. This CDR3 is built from 15 residues. Germline V CDR1 and CDR2: DFQATT, SNEGSKA (reference sequence). This chain's CDR3 is CSARAPGVGYNEQFF. CDR3 coding DNA: TGCAGTGCTAGAGCCCCGGGGGTCGGGTACAATGAGCAGTTCTTC.

The V gene is TRBV20-1, the J gene TRBJ2-1; the match to TRBD1 covers 7 bases. Per germline, CDR1 DFQATT and CDR2 SNEGSKA (reference sequence). The ends lost 6 bases at V and 8 bases at J; junction bases unmatched: 13. The CDR3 is 14 residues long. For the CDR3, the DNA is TGCAGTGCCCTAGATGTGACAGGGTTCGATGAGCAGTTCTTC. Amino acid sequence: CSALDVTGFDEQFF.

This clonotype was counted a few times. The rearrangement joins TRBV6-4 to TRBJ2-3; D could derive from TRBD1 or TRBD2 (5 bases each). This CDR3 is built from 14 residues. V lost 5 bases to trimming and J lost 6 bases, with 15 bases between them. Germline CDR1 is MRHNA and CDR2 is SNTAGT. The CDR3 protein is CASSTHGTSDTQYF. Here the CDR3 DNA reads TGTGCCAGCAGTACACATGGGACCTCGGATACGCAGTATTTT.

In its sample, this clonotype was seen a few times. The V and J genes are TRBV6-4 and TRBJ2-6; a possible D gene is TRBD1 (5 bases). Trimming stripped 4 bases from V and 0 bases from J, with 10 bases between. Germline CDR1 reads MRHNA; CDR2 reads SNTAGT. This CDR3 has 16 residues. The CDR3 reads CASSAFDSSGANVLTF. Here the CDR3 DNA reads TGTGCCAGCAGTGCCTTTGACAGCTCTGGGGCCAACGTCCTGACTTTC.

This clonotype is classed as medium-sized. V and J are TRBV20-1 and TRBJ2-2, with D hard to call. This CDR3 comprises 13 residues. Germline V lookup: CDR1 DFQATT, CDR2 SNEGSKA (reference sequence). V was trimmed by 0 bases and J by 7 bases, leaving 9 bases between them. For the CDR3, the DNA is TGCAGTGCTAGAGATCCAATGGGCGGGGAGCTGTTTTTT. It yields the protein CSARDPMGGELFF.

This CDR3 is CSALWTGVNTEAFF. As DNA, the CDR3 is TGCAGTGCTCTATGGACAGGCGTGAACACTGAAGCTTTCTTT. The chain recombines TRBV20-1 with TRBJ1-1, with 7 bases fitting TRBD1. The length of the CDR3 is 14 residues. Trimming took 5 bases from V and 0 from J; bases not matched to a gene: 6. Germline loops: CDR1 DFQATT, CDR2 SNEGSKA (reference sequence).

The J gene is TRBJ2-2, the V gene TRBV6-2 or TRBV6-3, with 8 bases fitting TRBD1. Germline V lookup: CDR1 MNHEY, CDR2 SVGEGT. V dropped 0 bases and J dropped 5; count of bases not matched to a gene: 2. The CDR3 extends over 15 amino acids. The CDR3 sequence is CASSYSGQVTGELFF. The CDR3 bases are TGTGCCAGCAGTTACTCGGGACAGGTTACCGGGGAGCTGTTTTTT.

This chain connects TRBV6-1 to TRBJ2-7; D ambiguous. Per germline, CDR1 MNHNS and CDR2 SASEGT. This CDR3 region has 13 residues. V was trimmed by 8 bases and J by 2 bases, leaving 13 bases between them. CDR3 bases: TGTGCCAGCTCCTCCGAGGTTCCCTACGAGCAGTACTTC. The encoded protein is CASSSEVPYEQYF.

This clonotype was observed a few times. This chain connects TRBV20-1 to TRBJ2-1; 8 bases match TRBD2. The V segment lost 4 bases and the J segment 10 bases; nucleotides outside the gene matches: 9. This CDR3 is built from 13 residues. Germline V CDR1 and CDR2: DFQATT, SNEGSKA (reference sequence). The CDR3 DNA is TGCAGTGCTATAGGGATAGCGGGATACGAGCAGTTCTTC. It translates to CSAIGIAGYEQFF.

This clonotype was seen a few times. V is TRBV6-1 and J is TRBJ2-7; D remains unclear. V was clipped by 6 bases and J by 0 bases, with 12 bases between them. The CDR3 length is 14 residues. Per the germline V gene, CDR1 is MNHNS and CDR2 is SASEGT. The chain's CDR3 is CASSRTASSYEQYF. CDR3 bases: TGTGCCAGCAGCCGGACGGCGAGCTCCTACGAGCAGTACTTC.

V usage is TRBV20-1 and J usage is TRBJ2-5, with D unclear. Trimming took off 3 bases at V and 1 base at J, with 12 bases between the two ends. The germline gives CDR1 DFQATT, CDR2 SNEGSKA (reference sequence). This CDR3 spans 14 amino acids. The CDR3 DNA reads as TGCAGTGCTAGGGGAAGGGTGATCCAAGAGACCCAGTACTTC. This translates into CSARGRVIQETQYF.

This clonotype was counted a few times. The gene calls are TRBV2 and TRBJ1-5; D gene unclear. V dropped 1 base and J dropped 7 bases, with 8 bases sitting between them. Germline V gene lookup returns CDR1 SNHLY and CDR2 FYNNEI. This CDR3 is 13 amino acids long. The CDR3 is CASSEGLWQPQHF. CDR3 DNA: TGTGCCAGCAGTGAAGGGCTTTGGCAGCCCCAGCATTTT.

This clonotype was counted between two and nine times. The chain carries TRBV20-1 and TRBJ1-2; D unresolved. V was shortened by 0 bases and J by 1 base, with 12 bases between the two germline ends. This CDR3 is built from 15 residues. CDR1 DFQATT and CDR2 SNEGSKA come from the germline V gene (reference sequence). CDR3 nucleotide sequence: TGCAGTGCTAGAGAGGGAGTCTTACATAACTATGGCTACACCTTC. Its translation: CSAREGVLHNYGYTF.

Within the sample, this clonotype is medium-sized. The chain carries TRBV20-1 and TRBJ1-5; D is unclear. Germline values: CDR1 DFQATT, CDR2 SNEGSKA (reference sequence). CDR3 length equals 12 residues. V lost 6 bases, J lost 2 bases, and 8 bases lay in between. The CDR3 DNA reads TGCAGTGCCAGTCGAGGCAATCAGCCCCAGCATTTT. Amino acid sequence: CSASRGNQPQHF.

This chain links TRBV11-2 with TRBJ1-2, with 7 bases that match TRBD1. V trimming: 5 bases; J trimming: 2 bases; junction bases outside the gene matches: 11. This CDR3 has 16 amino acids. Germline V gene lookup returns CDR1 SGHAT and CDR2 FQNNGV. CDR3 coding DNA: TGTGCCAGCAGCCCGCTAGGACAGGTCCGGAACTATGGCTACACCTTC. Protein sequence: CASSPLGQVRNYGYTF.

The V and J genes are TRBV5-1 and TRBJ1-2; 10 bases map to TRBD1. Germline V CDR1 and CDR2: SGHRS, YFSETQ. Germline trimming cut 4 bases from V and 8 bases from J; bases unmatched to any gene: 8. CDR3 length: 14 residues. For the CDR3, the DNA is TGCGCCAGCAGCCGCGGACAGGGGGGCCTCGGCTACACCTTC. Translated: CASSRGQGGLGYTF.